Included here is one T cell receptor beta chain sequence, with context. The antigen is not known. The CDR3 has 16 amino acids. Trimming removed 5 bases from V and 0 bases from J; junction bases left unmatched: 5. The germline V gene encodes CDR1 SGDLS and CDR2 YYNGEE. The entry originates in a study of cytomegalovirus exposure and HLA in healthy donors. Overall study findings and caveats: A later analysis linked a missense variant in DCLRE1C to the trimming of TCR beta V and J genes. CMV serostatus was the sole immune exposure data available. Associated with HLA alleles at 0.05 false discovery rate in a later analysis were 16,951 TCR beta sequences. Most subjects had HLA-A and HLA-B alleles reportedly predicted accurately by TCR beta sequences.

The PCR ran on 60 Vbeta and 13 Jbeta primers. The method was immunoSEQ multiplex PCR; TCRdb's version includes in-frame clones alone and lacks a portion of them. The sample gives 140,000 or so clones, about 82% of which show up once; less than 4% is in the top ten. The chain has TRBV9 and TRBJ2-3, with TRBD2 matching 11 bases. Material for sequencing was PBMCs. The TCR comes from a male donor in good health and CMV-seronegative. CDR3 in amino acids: CASSRSGGASTDTQYF. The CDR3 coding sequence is TGTGCCAGCAGTCGTAGCGGGGGGGCCAGCACAGATACGCAGTATTTT.